This TCR beta chain was identified during a study of CD8+CD57+ T cells in acquired aplastic anemia. Looking at the study overall: Sorted CD4+ and CD8+ cells gave an average of approximately 3 ug of DNA. General study findings and limits: About 30 was the count of CD8+ CDR3 sequences that patients shared with controls.

Genomic DNA was employed as the template in profiling TCR beta VDJ and CDR3. TCRdb reprocessed the reads with MiXCR, giving one entry per CDR3 protein. The table lists roughly 300,000 distinct CDR3 sequences, 55% to 60% of them singletons, with less than 9.5% in the top ten. This CDR3 comprises 17 residues. V gave up 5 bases and J gave up 1 base, with 18 bases separating them. The germline V gene has CDR1 MGHDK and CDR2 SYGVNS. This clonotype has ten or more counts. Its antigen is as yet unknown. The clonotype comes from a human donor with severe aplastic anemia or a healthy control (not recorded which). The chain joins TRBV25-1 to TRBJ2-4; the D gene is possibly TRBD2 (7 bases). The sample consisted of sorted CD4+, CD8+, or CD8+CD57+ T cells (not recorded which) from PBMCs. CDR3 sequence: CASSPHMGGPAKNIQYF. The DNA of the CDR3 is TGTGCCAGCAGTCCCCATATGGGGGGGCCGGCCAAAAACATTCAGTACTTC.